This T cell receptor beta chain was captured by sequencing in a study of blood T cell repertoires in COVID-19. V was pared by 2 bases and J by 2 bases, with 3 bases of the junction left unmatched. Germline V gene lookup returns CDR1 LGHNA and CDR2 YSLEER. This CDR3 spans 15 amino acids. Generated by immunoSEQ multiplex PCR, the TCRdb table keeps only in-frame clones and is missing some. The sample shows about 99,000 clones, 79% of them seen only once. V usage is TRBV4-3 and J usage is TRBJ2-1, with 7 bases lining up with TRBD1. This TCR was sampled from a woman at least 80 years old with active or convalescent COVID-19. Input material: peripheral blood. The CDR3 protein is CASSQFGTAYNEQFF. As DNA, the CDR3 is TGCGCCAGCAGCCAATTCGGGACAGCCTACAATGAGCAGTTCTTC.